The rows below give T cell receptor beta chains drawn from one sample of a study of early T cells in non-severe SARS-CoV-2 infection. Via MiXCR, TCRdb re-called the 5' RACE reads, giving one row per CDR3 protein. Among more than 65,000 distinct CDR3 sequences listed, about 13% were seen once. The material sequenced was whole blood. The receptors shown here come from an adult who was a healthcare worker with PCR-confirmed SARS-CoV-2 infection or an uninfected control (not recorded which). Each CDR3 is given with its conserved first and last residue. The order of the fields is CDR3 protein, CDR3 DNA, J gene, V gene, D gene, clone size. A D gene is named only where the DNA matches it firmly. Some rows mark clone size as missing; the rest say once, few, many or name a class of expanded clone.

CSVTGSDGYTF	TGCAGCGTAACAGGGTCCGATGGCTACACCTTC	TRBJ1-2	TRBV29-1	-	-
CSARELAGGDTGELFF	TGCAGTGCTAGAGAACTAGCGGGAGGGGACACCGGGGAGCTGTTTTTT	TRBJ2-2	TRBV20-1	TRBD2	many
CASSFESSYNSPLHF	TGTGCCAGCAGCTTTGAGAGCTCCTATAATTCACCCCTCCACTTT	TRBJ1-6	TRBV9	-	many
CASSAQGGTGANVLTF	TGTGCCAGCAGCGCACAGGGGGGTACAGGGGCCAACGTCCTGACTTTC	TRBJ2-6	TRBV11-2	TRBD1	-
CASSLTPPSPGLYNEQFF	TGTGCCAGCAGCTTAACCCCCCCCAGCCCGGGACTCTACAATGAGCAGTTCTTC	TRBJ2-1	TRBV7-3	-	-
CSVVVGGDDQPQHF	TGCAGCGTTGTCGTTGGGGGTGATGATCAGCCCCAGCATTTT	TRBJ1-5	TRBV29-1	-	many
CASSQRTSGRTNEQYF	TGTGCCAGCTCACAGAGGACTAGCGGGAGGACGAACGAGCAGTACTTC	TRBJ2-7	TRBV18	TRBD2	-
CSARGPPGERESNQPQHF	TGCAGTGCTAGAGGCCCTCCGGGGGAGAGGGAAAGCAATCAGCCCCAGCATTTT	TRBJ1-5	TRBV20-1	-	many
CSAGSNIQYF	TGCAGTGCCGGATCTAACATTCAGTACTTC	TRBJ2-4	TRBV20-1	-	few
CASSPRQGARLEGYTF	TGTGCCAGCAGCCCCAGACAGGGGGCGCGTTTAGAGGGCTACACCTTC	TRBJ1-2	TRBV7-8	TRBD1	-
CSAGRGAYEQYF	TGCAGCGCCGGTCGCGGAGCATACGAGCAGTACTTC	TRBJ2-7	TRBV29-1	-	-
CASSHSSNYGYTF	TGTGCCAGCAGCCACAGTAGTAACTATGGCTACACCTTC	TRBJ1-2	TRBV4-2	-	few
CASSTIAGEETQYF	TGTGCCAGCTCCACTATAGCGGGGGAAGAGACCCAGTACTTC	TRBJ2-5	TRBV18	TRBD2	-
CASSSSVGYEQYF	TGTGCCAGCAGTTCCAGTGTGGGCTACGAGCAGTACTTC	TRBJ2-7	TRBV6-5	-	-
CSAFDRGTEAFF	TGCAGTGCTTTTGACAGGGGCACTGAAGCTTTCTTT	TRBJ1-1	TRBV20-1	TRBD1	many
CASSLVSSGGYEQYF	TGCGCCAGCAGCTTGGTATCTAGCGGGGGGTACGAGCAGTACTTC	TRBJ2-7	TRBV5-1	TRBD2	-
CASSLGQGLNSPLHF	TGTGCCAGCAGCCTCGGACAGGGGTTGAATTCACCCCTCCACTTT	TRBJ1-6	TRBV12-3/TRBV12-4	TRBD1	many
CASSQVGRRRGNEKLFF	TGCGCCAGCAGCCAAGTGGGGCGGCGTCGCGGTAATGAAAAACTGTTTTTT	TRBJ1-4	TRBV4-1	-	few
CATSRTGASEQYF	TGTGCCACCTCACGGACAGGCGCCTCCGAGCAGTACTTC	TRBJ2-7	TRBV7-3	TRBD1	many
CASSDGDRLDSAGSQYF	TGTGCCAGCAGTGACGGGGACCGGCTTGATTCTGCGGGGTCCCAGTACTTC	TRBJ2-5	TRBV28	-	many
CASSSAEGRKTYEQYF	TGTGCCAGCAGTTCCGCGGAAGGACGTAAAACCTACGAGCAGTACTTC	TRBJ2-7	TRBV6-5	-	-
CASTQRGSSYEQYF	TGTGCCAGCACCCAGCGGGGGAGCTCCTACGAGCAGTACTTC	TRBJ2-7	TRBV11-2	TRBD2	many
CATSARQPGSNEQFF	TGTGCCACCAGTGCGCGGCAACCAGGTTCCAATGAGCAGTTCTTC	TRBJ2-1	TRBV24-1	-	few
CASRTRETYYGYTF	TGTGCCAGCAGAACTAGGGAAACCTACTATGGCTACACCTTC	TRBJ1-2	TRBV12-3/TRBV12-4	-	-
CASSLGGLNTEAFF	TGCGCCAGCAGCTTGGGGGGTTTGAACACTGAAGCTTTCTTT	TRBJ1-1	TRBV5-1	-	many
CASSYNSHTEAFF	TGTGCCAGCAGTTACAACTCCCACACTGAAGCTTTCTTT	TRBJ1-1	TRBV6-6	-	few
CASSLRLAGGPNEQFF	TGTGCCAGCAGCTTGCGACTAGCGGGAGGCCCCAATGAGCAGTTCTTC	TRBJ2-1	TRBV5-5	TRBD2	many
CASSLTAPAANPYEQYF	TGTGCCAGCAGCTTGACCGCTCCGGCGGCTAATCCCTACGAGCAGTACTTC	TRBJ2-7	TRBV7-6	-	-
CASSQSGAGGAYNEQFF	TGTGCCAGCAGCCAATCGGGGGCAGGGGGCGCCTACAATGAGCAGTTCTTC	TRBJ2-1	TRBV16	TRBD1	many
CASSLDRGRVWFPKNIQYF	TGTGCCAGCAGCCTCGACAGGGGGAGGGTATGGTTTCCCAAAAACATTCAGTACTTC	TRBJ2-4	TRBV7-8	TRBD1	many
CASSETDNYNSPLHF	TGTGCCAGCAGCGAGACAGACAACTATAATTCACCCCTCCACTTT	TRBJ1-6	TRBV7-9	-	-
CSARVQKGYTEAFF	TGCAGTGCTAGGGTCCAGAAAGGGTACACTGAAGCTTTCTTT	TRBJ1-1	TRBV20-1	-	many
CASIPYGINYGYTF	TGTGCCAGCATCCCATACGGGATTAACTATGGCTACACCTTC	TRBJ1-2	TRBV28	-	-
CASSSGTGGGYTF	TGTGCCAGCAGCTCCGGGACAGGGGGTGGCTACACCTTC	TRBJ1-2	TRBV7-9	TRBD1	few
CASTRRGPTDTQYF	TGTGCCAGCACTAGACGGGGACCCACAGATACGCAGTATTTT	TRBJ2-3	TRBV7-2	-	many
CASSYGQDRYNEQFF	TGTGCCAGCAGTTACGGGCAGGACCGATACAATGAGCAGTTCTTC	TRBJ2-1	TRBV6-5	-	many
CSARGRITLEQYF	TGCAGCGCCCGGGGGCGTATCACCCTCGAGCAGTACTTC	TRBJ2-7	TRBV29-1	-	few
CASGLHSGLAGGRRTGELFF	TGTGCCAGCGGCCTCCATTCGGGACTAGCGGGAGGGAGGAGGACCGGGGAGCTGTTTTTT	TRBJ2-2	TRBV6-6	TRBD2	-
CASSTRTGGAAEAFF	TGTGCCAGCAGTACTCGGACAGGGGGCGCGGCTGAAGCTTTCTTT	TRBJ1-1	TRBV2	TRBD1	-
CASSQDYNSPLHF	TGTGCCAGCAGCCAAGATTATAATTCACCCCTCCACTTT	TRBJ1-6	TRBV3-1	-	many
CASSPTPGLAGEQYF	TGTGCCAGCAGCCCCACACCGGGACTAGCCGGTGAGCAGTACTTC	TRBJ2-7	TRBV7-9	TRBD2	-
CASMREGGTDTQYF	TGTGCCAGCATGCGGGAAGGGGGGACAGATACGCAGTATTTT	TRBJ2-3	TRBV3-1	-	few
CASSQTIFLEQYF	TGTGCCAGCAGCCAAACTATTTTTCTCGAGCAGTACTTC	TRBJ2-7	TRBV4-2	-	-
CAWSRTNYGYTF	TGTGCCTGGAGTCGAACTAACTATGGCTACACCTTC	TRBJ1-2	TRBV30	-	few
CASIASFNEQFF	TGTGCCAGCATCGCCAGTTTTAATGAGCAGTTCTTC	TRBJ2-1	TRBV2	-	-
CASSPYRGTSTDTQYF	TGTGCCAGCAGCCCCTACAGGGGGACTAGCACAGATACGCAGTATTTT	TRBJ2-3	TRBV11-2	TRBD1	-
CASSEFVDGISGNTIYF	TGCGCCAGCTCCGAATTTGTAGACGGAATCTCTGGAAACACCATATATTTT	TRBJ1-3	TRBV4-1	-	-
CASSFLTENSPLHF	TGTGCCAGCAGCTTTCTGACTGAGAATTCACCCCTCCACTTT	TRBJ1-6	TRBV11-2	-	few
CASRSGSDYEQYF	TGTGCCAGCAGGAGCGGGAGTGACTACGAGCAGTACTTC	TRBJ2-7	TRBV25-1	TRBD2	few
CASTLYSGSTEEQYF	TGTGCCAGCACCTTATATAGCGGGAGCACGGAGGAGCAGTACTTC	TRBJ2-7	TRBV12-3/TRBV12-4	TRBD2	-